This T cell receptor (beta chain) was recorded in a study of T cell repertoires in cytomegalovirus infection. Findings and limits, study-wide: Ex vivo responses were dominated by HLA-C-restricted CMV-specific TCR beta clonotypes.

In TCRdb, the reads were re-called with MiXCR into one record per CDR3 protein. The sample lists some 450,000 distinct CDR3 sequences; roughly a third were seen once. V lost 5 bases and J lost 8; bases outside the gene matches: 13. The CDR3 sequence is 15 residues long. The V gene's germline CDR1 is MNHNS and CDR2 SASEGT. This clonotype appeared a few times. Its antigen is not identified. This TCR came from a human donor in good health (CMV status not recorded). Some clones in this sample may be carry-over from other donors' samples. The sample comprised PBMCs. The J gene is TRBJ1-2, the V gene TRBV6-1; 8 nucleotides line up with TRBD1. In DNA form, the CDR3 reads TGTGCCAGCAGTCCCTATGGCAGGGGGCTTTCGGGCTACACCTTC. Translation: CASSPYGRGLSGYTF.